The 16 T cell receptor beta chains below come from one sample, sequenced in a study of T cells in Graves' hyperthyroidism and ophthalmopathy. Template material for amplifying TCR beta CDR3 regions consisted of RNA transcripts. A first-round RT-PCR of the TCR CDR3 used the HTBI primer set. TCRdb fed the multiplex PCR reads into MiXCR, producing one record per CDR3 protein. The sample has some 270,000 distinct CDR3 sequences, around 24% seen once. Sequencing was performed on blood. The receptors were gathered from a woman in her thirties or forties with Graves' ophthalmopathy.

This clonotype was seen ten or more times. The chain combines TRBV19 with TRBJ2-7, with 8 positions matching TRBD2. V was pared by 10 bases and J by 6 bases, with 11 bases of the junction left unmatched. The CDR3 has 13 amino acids. Looked up from germline, CDR1 is LNHDA and CDR2 is SQIVND (reference sequence). The CDR3 protein is CATSGTSSPEQYF. CDR3 bases: TGTGCCACCTCCGGGACTAGTTCTCCCGAGCAGTACTTC.

This chain uses TRBV7-9 with TRBJ2-7; no definite D call. The V end was cut by 8 bases, the J end by 4 bases, with 9 bases between. There are 11 residues in the CDR3. CDR1 is SEHNR, CDR2 FQNEAQ, per germline (reference sequence). CDR3 amino acids: CASRPGYEQYF. The CDR3 bases are TGTGCCAGCCGCCCTGGTTACGAGCAGTACTTC.

On this clonotype: The DNA is omitted, as the CDR3 cannot be located on it reliably, and the CDR3 follows TCRdb's listing. The V and J genes are TRBV5-1 and TRBJ1-3. Including both end residues, the CDR3 is 13 amino acids long. Germline CDR1 is SGHRS and CDR2 is YFSETQ. The chain's CDR3 is CASSFAGGNTISF.

This clonotype was counted ten times or more. The chain carries TRBV20-1 and TRBJ2-5; 7 nucleotides match TRBD2. Germline assignment: CDR1 DFQATT and CDR2 SNEGSKA (reference sequence). V was pared by 6 bases and J by 0 bases, with 16 bases of the junction left unmatched. This CDR3 is built from 17 residues. CDR3 amino acids: CSALWGTNTRYQETQYF. The DNA for the CDR3 is TGCAGTGCCCTGTGGGGGACTAACACGCGGTACCAAGAGACCCAGTACTTC.

The table lists this clonotype with many counts. The chain is built from TRBV10-1 and TRBJ2-2; perhaps TRBD2 as D (6 bases). Trimming removed 2 bases at V and 5 bases at J, with 15 bases between. The CDR3 sequence is 16 residues long. The germline CDR1 and CDR2 sequences are WNHNN and SYGVQD (reference sequence). DNA of the CDR3: TGCGCCAGCAGTGAGATCGGGACTCCGGGGACCGGGGAGCTGTTTTTT. It specifies CASSEIGTPGTGELFF.

This clonotype was observed at least ten times. The chain uses TRBV29-1 and TRBJ2-7; no firm D call. The ends were cut back, 7 bases at V and 1 base at J, with 11 bases in the middle. In germline, CDR1 is SQVTM, CDR2 ANQGSEA. This CDR3 has 12 residues. The CDR3, as DNA: TGCAGCGGGGTCGACGGATCCTACGAGCAGTACTTC. Protein: CSGVDGSYEQYF.

There are many counts of this clonotype. The CDR3 protein is CASSLEGVTEAFF. CDR3 DNA: TGTGCCAGCAGCTTGGAAGGGGTCACTGAAGCTTTCTTT. V usage is TRBV7-9 and J usage is TRBJ1-1; maybe TRBD1 (5 bases). The length of the CDR3 is 13 residues. CDR1 and CDR2 from the germline V gene are SEHNR and FQNEAQ (reference sequence). Trimming stripped 3 bases from V and 4 bases from J, with 9 bases between.

Many counts were recorded for this clonotype. The genes are TRBV5-5 and TRBJ2-7; unclear D gene. The CDR3 totals 14 residues. Trimming pared 6 bases from V and 5 bases from J, leaving 18 bases between. Germline V gene sequence: CDR1 SGHKS, CDR2 YYEKEE (reference sequence). This chain's CDR3 is CASIAQVGSHEQYF. Written as DNA, the CDR3 is TGTGCCAGCATCGCCCAAGTGGGTTCCCACGAGCAGTACTTC.

The chain combines TRBV12-3 or TRBV12-4 with TRBJ1-5, with a weak D call TRBD1 (6 bases). This CDR3 region has 13 residues. The V end lost 5 bases, the J end lost 9 bases, and 14 bases lay between the germline ends. CDR3 DNA: TGTGCCAGCAGTCCTGGGACAAGTTCGCCCCAGCATTTT. Its protein product is CASSPGTSSPQHF.

This clonotype came up many times. The rearrangement joins TRBV28 to TRBJ2-3, with 9 bases aligning to TRBD1. V was pared by 5 bases and J by 3 bases, with 6 bases of the junction left unmatched. Germline V lookup: CDR1 MDHEN, CDR2 SYDVKM. The CDR3 is 15 residues long. Written as DNA, the CDR3 is TGTGCCAGCAGTCGACCGGGACAGGGAACAGATACGCAGTATTTT. This encodes CASSRPGQGTDTQYF.

This clonotype occurred many times. This chain links TRBV7-2 with TRBJ2-7; 9 bases fit TRBD1. Germline CDR1 SGHTA, CDR2 FQGNSA. Losses at the gene ends were 3 bases for V and 2 bases for J; bases not matched to a gene: 14. This CDR3 has 18 residues. CDR3 region: CASSFVLGPGDRAYEQYF. Here the CDR3 DNA reads TGTGCCAGCAGCTTTGTATTAGGGCCCGGGGACAGGGCCTACGAGCAGTACTTC.

This chain links TRBV6-1 with TRBJ1-1; D is uncertain. This CDR3 is 12 amino acids long. Per germline, CDR1 MNHNS and CDR2 SASEGT. Trimming pared 8 bases from V and 7 bases from J, leaving 14 bases between. CDR3 DNA sequence: TGTGCCAGCGGGGAGTGGTTGGGTGAAGCTTTCTTT. Residues: CASGEWLGEAFF.

This clonotype has ten or more counts. V gene TRBV9 combines with J gene TRBJ2-7; TRBD2 is a possible D gene (6 bases). The CDR3 spans 14 residues. Trimming stripped 0 bases from V and 5 bases from J, with 12 bases between. The germline gives CDR1 SGDLS, CDR2 YYNGEE. For the CDR3, the DNA is TGTGCCAGCAGCGTAGGCGGGAAATTCGACGAGCAGTACTTC. Protein product: CASSVGGKFDEQYF.

This clonotype was observed many times. This rearrangement joins TRBV2 to TRBJ2-3, with 9 positions matching TRBD1. Trimming removed 6 bases from V and 1 base from J; junction bases left unmatched: 5. The germline CDR1 and CDR2 sequences are SNHLY and FYNNEI. CDR3 size: 15 residues. CDR3 sequence: CASSAGTGRTDTQYF. The DNA of the CDR3 is TGTGCCAGCAGCGCAGGGACAGGGCGCACAGATACGCAGTATTTT.

This clonotype occurred many times. This sequence joins TRBV28 and TRBJ1-6; unclear D gene. CDR3 length: 14 residues. V shed 7 bases and J shed 7 bases, with 14 bases lying between them. CDR1 and CDR2 from the germline V gene are MDHEN and SYDVKM. The chain's CDR3 is CASIDGPLNSPLHF. The DNA for the CDR3 is TGTGCCAGCATTGACGGGCCCCTAAATTCACCCCTCCACTTT. Looking up the rest from reference TRBV28 and TRBJ1-6 gives the full variable domain: DVKVTQSSRYLVKRTGEKVFLECVQDMDHENMFWYRQDPGLGLRLIYFSYDVKMKEKGDIPEGYSVSREKKERFSLILESASTNQTSMYLCASIDGPLNSPLHFGNGTRLTVT.

This clonotype was detected a few times. The rearrangement uses TRBV7-3 and TRBJ1-1; D is unresolved. With 4 bases removed from V and 1 base from J, the gap between germline ends came to 10 bases. The CDR3 covers 14 residues. The germline V gene has CDR1 SGHTA and CDR2 FQGTGA. CDR3 region: CASSSIGGNTEAFF. For the CDR3, the DNA is TGTGCCAGCAGCTCTATTGGTGGGAACACTGAAGCTTTCTTT.